These 18 T cell receptor beta chains were all obtained from the same sample, sequenced in a study of cytomegalovirus exposure and HLA in healthy donors (dated by TCRdb to about 2017). Receptor amplification or capture employed the immunoSEQ multiplex PCR assay. The multiplex PCR relied on a mix of 60 forward primers for TCR Vbeta segments and 13 reverse primers for TCR Jbeta segments. TCRdb provides this immuneACCESS table in a form limited to in-frame rearrangements. Some clones are lacking; in checked studies, under half of them reflect an unresolved V gene, and why the rest are absent is not known. In all, the sample holds roughly 140,000 clones, and about four fifths of those were seen once. The ten largest clones represent 6.2% of the sample. The sequenced sample was PBMCs. These receptors all come from a woman aged 40 to 50 in good health and CMV-seropositive.

The J gene is TRBJ1-4, the V gene TRBV28, with TRBD1 matching over 8 bases. This CDR3 spans 16 amino acids. The V gene end was trimmed by 2 bases and the J gene end by 7 bases; junction bases not matched to a gene: 9. The germline CDR1 and CDR2 sequences are MDHEN and SYDVKM. CDR3 loop: CASSLGLGTGTEKLFF. CDR3 nucleotides: TGTGCCAGCAGTTTAGGTTTGGGGACAGGTACTGAAAAACTGTTTTTT.

This chain joins TRBV2 and TRBJ2-1; tentative D call: TRBD1 (6 bases). This CDR3 has 12 residues. CDR1 is SNHLY and CDR2 is FYNNEI in the germline V gene. The V end was cut by 7 bases, the J end by 8 bases, with 12 bases between. The CDR3 DNA sequence: TGTGCCAGCAAGGGGGTCGCGGATGAGCAGTTCTTC. It translates to CASKGVADEQFF.

This sequence joins TRBV6-1 and TRBJ1-5; a weak D match, TRBD1 (5 bases). CDR1 MNHNS and CDR2 SASEGT come from the germline V gene. V was trimmed by 6 bases and J by 5 bases, leaving 11 bases between them. CDR3 length: 13 amino acids. CDR3 region: CASRSGIDQPQHF. Written as DNA, the CDR3 is TGTGCCAGCAGATCAGGGATTGATCAGCCCCAGCATTTT.

The V call is TRBV4-1, the J call TRBJ1-2; 8 nucleotides agree with TRBD1. This CDR3 comprises 14 residues. Per the germline V gene, CDR1 is MGHRA and CDR2 is YSYEKL. V lost 3 bases to trimming and J lost 4 bases; unmatched junction nucleotides: 4. CDR3 sequence: CASSQHRGVYGYTF. CDR3 nucleotides: TGCGCCAGCAGCCAGCACAGGGGGGTCTATGGCTACACCTTC.

The V call is TRBV7-2, the J call TRBJ2-3; the D gene is possibly TRBD2 (6 bases). V was shortened by 5 bases and J by 5 bases, with 17 bases between the two germline ends. There are 15 residues in the CDR3. Germline V CDR1 and CDR2: SGHTA, FQGNSA. The chain's CDR3 is CASSAGGAVGDTQYF. CDR3 nucleotide sequence: TGTGCCAGCAGCGCAGGCGGGGCTGTTGGAGATACGCAGTATTTT.

There are a few counts of this clone. V usage is TRBV19 and J usage is TRBJ2-7, with 7 bases aligning to TRBD2. Germline trimming cut 5 bases from V and 0 bases from J; bases unmatched to any gene: 4. Germline CDR1 is LNHDA and CDR2 is SQIVND (reference sequence). The CDR3 consists of 14 residues. CDR3 nucleotides: TGTGCCAGTAGTCAGCGGGGCAACTCCTACGAGCAGTACTTC. This gives the protein CASSQRGNSYEQYF.

The chain joins TRBV5-1 to TRBJ2-4, with no clear D. Trimming left V 3 bases short and J 0 bases short, with 7 bases between. CDR3 size: 14 residues. Looked up from germline, CDR1 is SGHRS and CDR2 is YFSETQ. The chain's CDR3 is CASSSGLAKNIQYF. The CDR3 DNA reads TGCGCCAGCAGCTCCGGGTTAGCCAAAAACATTCAGTACTTC. Full variable domain (remainder filled in from reference TRBV5-1 and TRBJ2-4): KAGVTQTPRYLIKTRGQQVTLSCSPISGHRSVSWYQQTPGQGLQFLFEYFSETQRNKGNFPGRFSGRQFSNSRSEMNVSTLELGDSALYLCASSSGLAKNIQYFGAGTRLSVL.

CDR3 sequence (DNA): TGTGCCAGCAGCTTAGGGTCGGTAGCGGGAGTGAATGAGCAGTTCTTC. Its translation: CASSLGSVAGVNEQFF. The chain has TRBV7-2 and TRBJ2-1; 9 bases are shared with TRBD2. V shed 1 base, J shed 7 bases, and the junction held 8 bases outside the gene matches. Germline lookup yields CDR1 SGHTA and CDR2 FQGNSA. The CDR3 totals 16 residues.

This clone came up once. The rearrangement uses TRBV19 and TRBJ1-5, with TRBD1 identical over 8 bases. The CDR3 extends over 16 amino acids. The germline gives CDR1 LNHDA, CDR2 SQIVND (reference sequence). V shed 4 bases and J 2 bases; nucleotides not matched to a gene: 7. The chain's CDR3 is CASSTRTGLGNQPQHF. The CDR3 coding sequence is TGTGCCAGTAGTACCCGGACAGGGTTAGGCAATCAGCCCCAGCATTTT.

The genes are TRBV19 and TRBJ1-2; D gene uncertain. This CDR3 has 12 residues. V was shortened by 7 bases and J by 1 base, with 7 bases between the two germline ends. In germline, CDR1 is LNHDA, CDR2 SQIVND (reference sequence). The CDR3 nucleotides are TGTGCCAGTACCCCAGATAACTATGGCTACACCTTC. Amino acid sequence: CASTPDNYGYTF.

J is TRBJ1-5 and V is TRBV11-2; D is ambiguous. The CDR3 spans 14 residues. Between the trimmed V and J ends, which lost 2 bases and 7 bases, there was a span of 12 bases. The germline gives CDR1 SGHAT, CDR2 FQNNGV. CDR3 in DNA: TGTGCCAGCAGCTTATGGGCAGATGGGCAGCCCCAGCATTTT. Translating gives CASSLWADGQPQHF.

This chain uses TRBV18 with TRBJ2-5, with D possibly matching TRBD2 (5 bases). The CDR3 sequence is 13 residues long. Trimming took 6 bases from V and 5 from J, leaving 13 bases between them. CDR1 and CDR2 (germline): KGHSH, LQKENI. Written as DNA, the CDR3 is TGTGCCAGCTCGATTGGGAGCTGGGAGACCCAGTACTTC. Its protein product is CASSIGSWETQYF.

This clone showed up just a few times. The chain employs TRBV13 and TRBJ1-1, with D possibly being TRBD1 (6 bases). The CDR3 contains 14 residues. V dropped 5 bases and J dropped 5 bases, with 15 bases sitting between them. The V gene's germline CDR1 is PRHDT and CDR2 FYEKMQ (reference sequence). The CDR3 bases are TGTGCCAGCAGCGCCAGTTGGGGGCCAACTGAAGCTTTCTTT. This codes for CASSASWGPTEAFF.

This clone has a handful of counts. This rearrangement joins TRBV28 to TRBJ1-2; the D is unclear. The V and J ends lost 3 bases and 0 bases respectively, with 8 bases between them. Per the germline V gene, CDR1 is MDHEN and CDR2 is SYDVKM. The CDR3 runs 14 residues. Here the CDR3 DNA reads TGTGCCAGCAGTTTTGCGGCATCTAACTATGGCTACACCTTC. Encoded protein: CASSFAASNYGYTF.

The V gene is TRBV19, the J gene TRBJ2-7; possibly TRBD2 for D (5 bases). Trimming stripped 8 bases from V and 9 bases from J, with 17 bases between. Germline V gene data show CDR1 as LNHDA and CDR2 as SQIVND (reference sequence). This CDR3 region has 12 residues. The CDR3: CASPASGPRQYF. DNA for the CDR3: TGTGCCAGTCCCGCGAGCGGTCCTCGGCAGTACTTC. The variable domain in full, completed from reference TRBV19 and TRBJ2-7, reads DGGITQSPKYLFRKEGQNVTLSCEQNLNHDAMYWYRQDPGQGLRLIYYSQIVNDFQKGDIAEGYSVSREKKESFPLTVTSAQKNPTAFYLCASPASGPRQYFGPGTRLTVT.

The V call is TRBV15, the J call TRBJ2-5; 7 positions match TRBD2. CDR1 and CDR2 (germline): LNHNV, YYDKDF (reference sequence). This CDR3 contains 17 residues. The V and J ends lost 2 bases and 3 bases, in that order; junction bases with no gene match: 12. The CDR3 coding sequence is TGTGCCACCAGCAGACCGCCCTCACTAGCGCCTAAAGAGACCCAGTACTTC. It translates to CATSRPPSLAPKETQYF.

V usage is TRBV4-1 and J usage is TRBJ1-2; TRBD1 is a possible D gene (6 bases). CDR3 length: 17 residues. Trimming left V 2 bases short and J 1 base short, with 17 bases between. Germline V gene lookup returns CDR1 MGHRA and CDR2 YSYEKL. In DNA, the CDR3 is TGCGCCAGCAGCCAATCCGTACAGGGAGCCAATAACTATGGCTACACCTTC. Translating it yields CASSQSVQGANNYGYTF.

V gene TRBV14 combines with J gene TRBJ1-1; 7 bases are a match to TRBD1. Germline loops: CDR1 SGHDN, CDR2 FVKESK. V gave up 5 bases and J gave up 4 bases; unmatched junction bases: 4. The CDR3 is 13 amino acids. For the CDR3, the DNA is TGTGCCAGCAGCTCCTACAGGGGCACTGAAGCTTTCTTT. Protein sequence: CASSSYRGTEAFF.